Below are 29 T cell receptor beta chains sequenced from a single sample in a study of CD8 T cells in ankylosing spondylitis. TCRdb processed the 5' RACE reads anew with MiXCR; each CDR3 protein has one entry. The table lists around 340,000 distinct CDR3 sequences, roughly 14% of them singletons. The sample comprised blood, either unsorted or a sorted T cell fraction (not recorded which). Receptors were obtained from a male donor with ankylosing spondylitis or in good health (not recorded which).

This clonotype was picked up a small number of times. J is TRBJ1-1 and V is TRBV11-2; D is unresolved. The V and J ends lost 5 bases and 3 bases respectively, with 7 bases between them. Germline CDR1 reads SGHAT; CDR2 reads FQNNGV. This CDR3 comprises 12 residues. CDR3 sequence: CASSTWDTEAFF. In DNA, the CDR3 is TGTGCCAGCAGCACGTGGGACACTGAAGCTTTCTTT.

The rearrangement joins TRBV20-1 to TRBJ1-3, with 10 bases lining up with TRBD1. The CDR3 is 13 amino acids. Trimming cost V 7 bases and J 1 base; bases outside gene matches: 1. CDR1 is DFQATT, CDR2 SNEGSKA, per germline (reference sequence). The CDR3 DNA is TGCAGTGGGACAGGGGGATCTGGAAACACCATATATTTT. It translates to CSGTGGSGNTIYF.

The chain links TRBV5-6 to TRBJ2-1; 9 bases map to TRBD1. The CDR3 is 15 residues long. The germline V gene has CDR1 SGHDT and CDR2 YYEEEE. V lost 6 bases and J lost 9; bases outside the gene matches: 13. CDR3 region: CASTNSGDREIEQFF. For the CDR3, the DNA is TGTGCCAGCACCAATTCCGGGGACAGGGAGATTGAGCAGTTCTTC. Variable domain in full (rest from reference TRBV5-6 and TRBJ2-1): DAGVTQSPTHLIKTRGQQVTLRCSPKSGHDTVSWYQQALGQGPQFIFQYYEEEERQRGNFPDRFSGHQFPNYSSELNVNALLLGDSALYLCASTNSGDREIEQFFGPGTRLTVL.

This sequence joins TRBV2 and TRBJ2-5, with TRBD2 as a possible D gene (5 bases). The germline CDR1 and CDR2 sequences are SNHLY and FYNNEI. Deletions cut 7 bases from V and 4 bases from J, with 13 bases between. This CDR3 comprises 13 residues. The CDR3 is CASTTFGGETQYF. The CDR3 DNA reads TGTGCCAGCACCACCTTCGGAGGAGAGACCCAGTACTTC.

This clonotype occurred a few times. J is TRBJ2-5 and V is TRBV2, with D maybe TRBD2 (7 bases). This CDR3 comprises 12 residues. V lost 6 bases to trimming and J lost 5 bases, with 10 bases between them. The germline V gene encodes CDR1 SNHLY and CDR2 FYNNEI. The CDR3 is CASRGGGETQYF. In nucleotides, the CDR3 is TGTGCCAGCAGAGGGGGAGGGGAGACCCAGTACTTC.

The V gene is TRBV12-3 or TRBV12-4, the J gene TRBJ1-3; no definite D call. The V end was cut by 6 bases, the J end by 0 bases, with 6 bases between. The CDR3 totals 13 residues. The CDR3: CASSKHSGNTIYF. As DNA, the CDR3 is TGTGCCAGCAGCAAACACTCTGGAAACACCATATATTTT.

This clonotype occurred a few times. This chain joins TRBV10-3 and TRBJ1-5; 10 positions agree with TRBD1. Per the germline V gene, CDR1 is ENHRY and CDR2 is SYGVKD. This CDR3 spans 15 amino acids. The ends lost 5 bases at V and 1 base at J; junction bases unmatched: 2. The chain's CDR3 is CAISLDRGSNQPQHF. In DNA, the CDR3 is TGTGCCATCAGTCTGGACAGGGGGAGCAATCAGCCCCAGCATTTT.

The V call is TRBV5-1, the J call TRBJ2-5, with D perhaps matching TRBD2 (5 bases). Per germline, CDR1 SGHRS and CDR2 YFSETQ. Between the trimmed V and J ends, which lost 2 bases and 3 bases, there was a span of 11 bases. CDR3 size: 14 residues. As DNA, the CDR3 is TGCGCCAGCAGCTTAGGACTCCGAGAAGAGACCCAGTACTTC. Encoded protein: CASSLGLREETQYF.

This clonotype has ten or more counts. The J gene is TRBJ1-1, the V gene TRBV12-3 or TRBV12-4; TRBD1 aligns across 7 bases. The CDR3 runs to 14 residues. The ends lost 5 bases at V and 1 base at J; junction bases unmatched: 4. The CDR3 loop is CASSGGQRNTEAFF. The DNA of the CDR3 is TGTGCCAGCAGTGGGGGACAGAGGAACACTGAAGCTTTCTTT.

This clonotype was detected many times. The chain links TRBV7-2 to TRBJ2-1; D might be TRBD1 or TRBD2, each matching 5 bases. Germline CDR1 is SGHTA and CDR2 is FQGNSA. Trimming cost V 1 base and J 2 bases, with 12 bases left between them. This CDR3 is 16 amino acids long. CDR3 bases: TGTGCCAGCAGCTTAGAACTGGGGGTGACCTACAATGAGCAGTTCTTC. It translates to CASSLELGVTYNEQFF.

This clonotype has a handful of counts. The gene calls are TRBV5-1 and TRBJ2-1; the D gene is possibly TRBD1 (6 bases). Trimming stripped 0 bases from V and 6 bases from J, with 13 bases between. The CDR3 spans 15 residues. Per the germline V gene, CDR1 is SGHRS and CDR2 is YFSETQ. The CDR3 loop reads CASSLEGTISNEQFF. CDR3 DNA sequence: TGCGCCAGCAGCTTGGAAGGGACAATTAGCAATGAGCAGTTCTTC.

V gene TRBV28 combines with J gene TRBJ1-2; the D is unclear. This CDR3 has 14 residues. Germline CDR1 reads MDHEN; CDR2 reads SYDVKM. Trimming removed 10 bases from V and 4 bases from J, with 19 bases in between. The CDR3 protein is CAMGPGLLCYGYTF. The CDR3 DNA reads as TGTGCCATGGGCCCCGGGCTCCTCTGCTATGGCTACACCTTC.

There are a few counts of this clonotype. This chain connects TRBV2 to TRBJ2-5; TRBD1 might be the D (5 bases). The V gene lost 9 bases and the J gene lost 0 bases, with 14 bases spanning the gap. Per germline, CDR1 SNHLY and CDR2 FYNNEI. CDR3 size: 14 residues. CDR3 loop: CARGIGHDQETQYF. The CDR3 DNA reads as TGTGCCAGGGGGATCGGACATGACCAAGAGACCCAGTACTTC.

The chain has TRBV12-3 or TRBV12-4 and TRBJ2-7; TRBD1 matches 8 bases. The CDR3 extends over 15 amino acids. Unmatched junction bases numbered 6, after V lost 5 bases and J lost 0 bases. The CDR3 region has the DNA TGTGCCAGCAGTCGCTCCGGACAGGGCTCCTACGAGCAGTACTTC. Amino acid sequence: CASSRSGQGSYEQYF.

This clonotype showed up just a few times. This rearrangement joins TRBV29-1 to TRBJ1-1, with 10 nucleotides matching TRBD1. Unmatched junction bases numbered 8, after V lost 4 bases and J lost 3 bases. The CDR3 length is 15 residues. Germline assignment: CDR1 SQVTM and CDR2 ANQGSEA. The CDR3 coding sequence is TGCAGCGTTGCCCGGGACAGGGGAGCGGACACTGAAGCTTTCTTT. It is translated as CSVARDRGADTEAFF.

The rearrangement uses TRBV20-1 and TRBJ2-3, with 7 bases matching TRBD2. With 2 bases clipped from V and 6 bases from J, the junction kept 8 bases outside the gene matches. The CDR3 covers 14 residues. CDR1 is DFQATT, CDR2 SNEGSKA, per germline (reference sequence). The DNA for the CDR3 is TGCAGTGCTAGACCTGCTAGCGGAGGGGATACGCAGTATTTT. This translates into CSARPASGGDTQYF.

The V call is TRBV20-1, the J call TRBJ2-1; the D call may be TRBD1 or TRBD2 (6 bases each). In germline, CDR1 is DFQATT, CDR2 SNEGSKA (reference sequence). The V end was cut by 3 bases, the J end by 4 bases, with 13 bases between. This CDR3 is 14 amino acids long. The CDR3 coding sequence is TGCAGTGCTAGTCGGGGGCCGGGATACAATGAGCAGTTCTTC. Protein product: CSASRGPGYNEQFF.

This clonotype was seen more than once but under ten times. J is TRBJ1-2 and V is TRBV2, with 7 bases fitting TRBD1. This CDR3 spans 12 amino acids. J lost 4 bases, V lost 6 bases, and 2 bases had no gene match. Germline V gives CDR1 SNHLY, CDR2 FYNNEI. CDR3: CASRGQSYGYTF. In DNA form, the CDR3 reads TGTGCCAGCAGGGGACAGTCCTATGGCTACACCTTC.

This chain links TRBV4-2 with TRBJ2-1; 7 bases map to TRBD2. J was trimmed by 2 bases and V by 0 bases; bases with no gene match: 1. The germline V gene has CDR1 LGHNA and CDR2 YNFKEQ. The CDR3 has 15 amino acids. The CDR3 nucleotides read TGTGCCAGCAGCCAAGACCGGGGGGCCTACAATGAGCAGTTCTTC. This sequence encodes CASSQDRGAYNEQFF.

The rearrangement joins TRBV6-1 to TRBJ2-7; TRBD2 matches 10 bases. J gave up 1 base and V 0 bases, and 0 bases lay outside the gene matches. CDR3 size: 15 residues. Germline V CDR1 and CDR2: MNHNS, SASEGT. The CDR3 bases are TGTGCCAGCAGTGAAGCTAGCGGGGGGTCCTACGAGCAGTACTTC. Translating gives CASSEASGGSYEQYF.

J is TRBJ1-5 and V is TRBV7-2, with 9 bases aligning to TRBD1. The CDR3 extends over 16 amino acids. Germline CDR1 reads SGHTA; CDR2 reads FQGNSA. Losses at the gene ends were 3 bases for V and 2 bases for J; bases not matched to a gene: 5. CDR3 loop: CASSLRTGEGNQPQHF. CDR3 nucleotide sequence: TGTGCCAGCAGCTTGAGGACAGGGGAAGGCAATCAGCCCCAGCATTTT.

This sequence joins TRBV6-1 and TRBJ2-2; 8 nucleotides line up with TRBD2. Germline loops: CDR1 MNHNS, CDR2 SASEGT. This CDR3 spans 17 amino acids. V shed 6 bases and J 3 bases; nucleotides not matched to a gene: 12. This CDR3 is CASSLPHGGAHTGELFF. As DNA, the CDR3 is TGTGCCAGCAGCCTTCCGCACGGGGGGGCCCACACCGGGGAGCTGTTTTTT.

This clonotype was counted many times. CDR3 nucleotide sequence: TGTGCCAGCAGCCGGCAGGGAGAGACGCAGTATTTT. This gives the protein CASSRQGETQYF. The rearrangement links TRBV7-8 to TRBJ2-3; D is perhaps TRBD1 or TRBD2 (5 bases each). The CDR3 extends over 12 amino acids. V lost 5 bases and J lost 9, with 12 bases in between. Germline CDR1 SGHVS, CDR2 FQNEAQ.

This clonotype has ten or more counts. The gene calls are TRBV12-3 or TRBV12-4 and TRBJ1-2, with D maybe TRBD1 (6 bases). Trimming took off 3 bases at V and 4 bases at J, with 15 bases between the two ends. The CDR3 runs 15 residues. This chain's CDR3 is CASSLPGAPTYGYTF. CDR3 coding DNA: TGTGCCAGCAGTTTGCCGGGGGCGCCTACCTATGGCTACACCTTC.

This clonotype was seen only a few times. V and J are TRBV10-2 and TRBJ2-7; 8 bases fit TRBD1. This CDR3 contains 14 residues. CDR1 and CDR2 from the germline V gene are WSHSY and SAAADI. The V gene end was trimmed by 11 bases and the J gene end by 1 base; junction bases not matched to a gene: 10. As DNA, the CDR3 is TGCGCCGTAAAGCCAGGGGGCCTTTCCTACGAGCAGTACTTC. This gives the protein CAVKPGGLSYEQYF.

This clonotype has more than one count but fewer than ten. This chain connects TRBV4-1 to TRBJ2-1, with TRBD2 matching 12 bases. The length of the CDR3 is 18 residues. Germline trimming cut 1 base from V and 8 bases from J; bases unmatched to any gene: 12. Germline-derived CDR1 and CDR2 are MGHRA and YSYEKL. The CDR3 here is CASSQGLAGVVRGDEQFF. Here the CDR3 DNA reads TGCGCCAGCAGCCAAGGACTAGCGGGAGTTGTTCGAGGGGATGAGCAGTTCTTC.

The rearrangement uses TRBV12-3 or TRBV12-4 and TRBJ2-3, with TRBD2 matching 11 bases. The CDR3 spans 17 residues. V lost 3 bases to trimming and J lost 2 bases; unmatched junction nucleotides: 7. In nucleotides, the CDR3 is TGTGCCAGCAGTTTTAAGACTAGCGGGGCCCTCACAGATACGCAGTATTTT. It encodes CASSFKTSGALTDTQYF.

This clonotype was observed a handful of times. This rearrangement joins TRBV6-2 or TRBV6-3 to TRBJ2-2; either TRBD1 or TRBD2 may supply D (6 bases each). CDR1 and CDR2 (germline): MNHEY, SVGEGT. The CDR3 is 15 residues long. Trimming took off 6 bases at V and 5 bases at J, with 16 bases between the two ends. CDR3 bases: TGTGCCAGCAGGCCCACGGGGGCCCATACCGGGGAGCTGTTTTTT. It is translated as CASRPTGAHTGELFF.

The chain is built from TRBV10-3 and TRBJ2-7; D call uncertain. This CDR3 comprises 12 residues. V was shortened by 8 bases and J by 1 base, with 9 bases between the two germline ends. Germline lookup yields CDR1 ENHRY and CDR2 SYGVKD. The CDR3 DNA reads TGTGCCATCTCTAAGGTTTCCTACGAGCAGTACTTC. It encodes CAISKVSYEQYF.